The rows below give T cell receptor beta chains drawn from one sample of a study of blood T cell repertoires in COVID-19. Repertoires were generated with immunoSEQ multiplex PCR, while TCRdb's copy carries only in-frame clones and drops some. The table includes 100,000 or so clones, 85% detected once. The material sequenced was peripheral blood. These receptors all stem from a man between 50 and 59 years old with acute or convalescent COVID-19. Both conserved end residues are part of each CDR3. Fields, in order: V gene, D gene, clone size, J gene, CDR3 protein, CDR3 DNA. A D gene is named only where the DNA matches it firmly. Clone size, where shown, is once, few, many, or a class for clones that have expanded.

TRBV24-1,TRBD2,.,TRBJ2-1,CATSDPLAGGQLNEQFF,TGTGCCACCAGTGATCCCTTGGCGGGGGGCCAACTCAATGAGCAGTTCTTC
TRBV11-2,.,.,TRBJ1-4,CASSLAGVPYEKLFF,TGTGCCAGCAGCTTAGCAGGGGTACCTTACGAAAAACTGTTTTTT
TRBV6-5,.,.,TRBJ1-1,CASAKRTVEAFF,TGTGCCAGCGCAAAACGGACAGTTGAAGCTTTCTTT
TRBV5-6,TRBD1,.,TRBJ1-2,CASSLTGARGGYTF,TGTGCCAGCAGTTTGACAGGGGCTAGGGGTGGCTACACCTTC
TRBV24-1,TRBD1,few,TRBJ2-7,CATSDRLGDRDEQYF,TGTGCCACCAGTGACCGCTTGGGTGACAGGGACGAGCAGTACTTC
TRBV15,.,once,TRBJ2-5,CATSRTGFRETQYF,TGTGCCACCAGCAGAACAGGGTTTCGGGAGACCCAGTACTTC
TRBV6-5,.,.,TRBJ2-7,CASRPPTGYEQYF,TGTGCCAGCAGGCCCCCGACGGGATACGAGCAGTACTTC
TRBV18,.,.,TRBJ1-6,CASSLQAGGRDNSPLHF,TGTGCCAGCTCTCTTCAGGCCGGTGGCAGGGATAATTCACCCCTCCACTTT
TRBV6-2/TRBV6-3,.,.,TRBJ2-7,CASSYEDRVSGEQYF,TGTGCCAGCAGTTATGAAGATCGGGTGTCGGGCGAGCAGTACTTC
TRBV7-6,TRBD1,.,TRBJ1-3,CASSSRTGLGSGNTIYF,TGTGCCAGCAGCTCCCGGACAGGATTGGGGTCTGGAAACACCATATATTTT
TRBV5-1,.,.,TRBJ2-1,CASSLALSQGPYNEQFF,TGCGCCAGCAGCTTGGCCCTATCACAGGGTCCCTACAATGAGCAGTTCTTC
TRBV5-1,TRBD2,.,TRBJ2-7,CASSLSSPGRAGAGEQYF,TGCGCCAGCAGCTTGTCGTCCCCAGGGCGCGCGGGAGCCGGCGAGCAGTACTTC
TRBV28,.,.,TRBJ2-2,CASSFVSQGNTGELFF,TGTGCCAGCAGTTTCGTTTCACAGGGGAACACCGGGGAGCTGTTTTTT
TRBV10-3,TRBD2,.,TRBJ2-5,CAISESIAGGLQETQYF,TGTGCCATCAGTGAGTCGATAGCGGGGGGACTCCAAGAGACCCAGTACTTC
TRBV19,.,.,TRBJ1-2,CASSIADYGYTF,TGTGCCAGTAGTATAGCAGATTATGGCTACACCTTC
TRBV7-6,TRBD1,.,TRBJ1-2,CASSMGQGGGYTF,TGTGCCAGCAGCATGGGACAGGGGGGCGGCTACACCTTC
TRBV5-1,.,.,TRBJ2-3,CASSELGGGTDTQYF,TGCGCCAGCAGTGAATTAGGGGGGGGCACAGATACGCAGTATTTT
TRBV7-9,TRBD1,.,TRBJ1-1,CASTRGVKVTGMTEAFF,TGTGCCAGCACCAGAGGTGTGAAGGTGACAGGGATGACTGAAGCTTTCTTT
TRBV9,.,.,TRBJ2-3,CASSLSGWGTDTQYF,TGTGCCAGTTCTTTGAGCGGCTGGGGAACAGATACGCAGTATTTT
TRBV14,.,once,TRBJ2-1,CASSPQAGQPDNEQFF,TGTGCCAGCAGCCCCCAGGCGGGCCAGCCTGACAATGAGCAGTTCTTC
TRBV5-1,.,once,TRBJ1-3,CASSRFDSAPGNTIYF,TGCGCCAGCAGCCGTTTTGACAGCGCACCTGGAAACACCATATATTTT
TRBV7-9,.,once,TRBJ1-2,CASSHASTGYGYTF,TGTGCCAGCAGCCACGCTTCTACGGGCTATGGCTACACCTTC
TRBV15,.,.,TRBJ2-1,CATSLSSYNEQFF,TGTGCCACCAGCCTTAGCTCCTACAATGAGCAGTTCTTC
TRBV11-3,TRBD1,once,TRBJ1-2,CASSNTGGGYGYTF,TGTGCCAGCAGCAATACAGGGGGCGGCTATGGCTACACCTTC
TRBV2,TRBD2,.,TRBJ2-1,CASRAGGTYNEQFF,TGTGCCAGCAGGGCGGGAGGAACCTACAATGAGCAGTTCTTC
TRBV15,TRBD1,.,TRBJ1-4,CATQLLEGAYEKLFF,TGTGCCACCCAATTACTGGAGGGGGCATACGAAAAACTGTTTTTT
TRBV2,.,.,TRBJ1-4,CATQRTSPGGREKLFF,TGTGCCACCCAGAGAACGTCACCGGGGGGAAGGGAAAAACTGTTTTTT
TRBV2,TRBD1,.,TRBJ1-5,CASFPSDRGLFSNQPQHF,TGTGCCAGCTTCCCCTCGGACAGGGGGCTCTTTAGCAATCAGCCCCAGCATTTT
TRBV7-9,.,.,TRBJ1-2,CASSQASGGFGYTF,TGTGCCAGCAGCCAGGCAAGCGGGGGTTTCGGCTACACCTTC
TRBV6-4,TRBD1,.,TRBJ2-3,CASRLQGAADTQYF,TGTGCCAGCAGACTACAGGGGGCTGCAGATACGCAGTATTTT
TRBV27,.,.,TRBJ1-1,CASSLSSPTTEAFF,TGTGCCAGCAGTTTATCGAGTCCGACAACTGAAGCTTTCTTT
TRBV5-6,.,.,TRBJ2-7,CASSWVGQGYEQYF,TGTGCCAGCAGCTGGGTGGGACAAGGCTACGAGCAGTACTTC
TRBV6-5,.,.,TRBJ2-7,CASSYSSGGAGEQYF,TGTGCCAGCAGTTACTCGTCTGGGGGGGCGGGAGAGCAGTACTTC
TRBV5-1,.,.,TRBJ2-7,CASSLVVGGYNEQYF,TGCGCCAGCAGCTTGGTCGTCGGGGGTTACAACGAGCAGTACTTC
TRBV10-1,TRBD2,.,TRBJ2-7,CASSETLAGEQYF,TGCGCCAGCAGTGAAACATTAGCGGGCGAGCAGTACTTC
TRBV9,.,.,TRBJ1-6,CASSGGRSSYNSPLHF,TGTGCCAGCAGCGGGGGCAGGAGCTCCTATAATTCACCCCTCCACTTT